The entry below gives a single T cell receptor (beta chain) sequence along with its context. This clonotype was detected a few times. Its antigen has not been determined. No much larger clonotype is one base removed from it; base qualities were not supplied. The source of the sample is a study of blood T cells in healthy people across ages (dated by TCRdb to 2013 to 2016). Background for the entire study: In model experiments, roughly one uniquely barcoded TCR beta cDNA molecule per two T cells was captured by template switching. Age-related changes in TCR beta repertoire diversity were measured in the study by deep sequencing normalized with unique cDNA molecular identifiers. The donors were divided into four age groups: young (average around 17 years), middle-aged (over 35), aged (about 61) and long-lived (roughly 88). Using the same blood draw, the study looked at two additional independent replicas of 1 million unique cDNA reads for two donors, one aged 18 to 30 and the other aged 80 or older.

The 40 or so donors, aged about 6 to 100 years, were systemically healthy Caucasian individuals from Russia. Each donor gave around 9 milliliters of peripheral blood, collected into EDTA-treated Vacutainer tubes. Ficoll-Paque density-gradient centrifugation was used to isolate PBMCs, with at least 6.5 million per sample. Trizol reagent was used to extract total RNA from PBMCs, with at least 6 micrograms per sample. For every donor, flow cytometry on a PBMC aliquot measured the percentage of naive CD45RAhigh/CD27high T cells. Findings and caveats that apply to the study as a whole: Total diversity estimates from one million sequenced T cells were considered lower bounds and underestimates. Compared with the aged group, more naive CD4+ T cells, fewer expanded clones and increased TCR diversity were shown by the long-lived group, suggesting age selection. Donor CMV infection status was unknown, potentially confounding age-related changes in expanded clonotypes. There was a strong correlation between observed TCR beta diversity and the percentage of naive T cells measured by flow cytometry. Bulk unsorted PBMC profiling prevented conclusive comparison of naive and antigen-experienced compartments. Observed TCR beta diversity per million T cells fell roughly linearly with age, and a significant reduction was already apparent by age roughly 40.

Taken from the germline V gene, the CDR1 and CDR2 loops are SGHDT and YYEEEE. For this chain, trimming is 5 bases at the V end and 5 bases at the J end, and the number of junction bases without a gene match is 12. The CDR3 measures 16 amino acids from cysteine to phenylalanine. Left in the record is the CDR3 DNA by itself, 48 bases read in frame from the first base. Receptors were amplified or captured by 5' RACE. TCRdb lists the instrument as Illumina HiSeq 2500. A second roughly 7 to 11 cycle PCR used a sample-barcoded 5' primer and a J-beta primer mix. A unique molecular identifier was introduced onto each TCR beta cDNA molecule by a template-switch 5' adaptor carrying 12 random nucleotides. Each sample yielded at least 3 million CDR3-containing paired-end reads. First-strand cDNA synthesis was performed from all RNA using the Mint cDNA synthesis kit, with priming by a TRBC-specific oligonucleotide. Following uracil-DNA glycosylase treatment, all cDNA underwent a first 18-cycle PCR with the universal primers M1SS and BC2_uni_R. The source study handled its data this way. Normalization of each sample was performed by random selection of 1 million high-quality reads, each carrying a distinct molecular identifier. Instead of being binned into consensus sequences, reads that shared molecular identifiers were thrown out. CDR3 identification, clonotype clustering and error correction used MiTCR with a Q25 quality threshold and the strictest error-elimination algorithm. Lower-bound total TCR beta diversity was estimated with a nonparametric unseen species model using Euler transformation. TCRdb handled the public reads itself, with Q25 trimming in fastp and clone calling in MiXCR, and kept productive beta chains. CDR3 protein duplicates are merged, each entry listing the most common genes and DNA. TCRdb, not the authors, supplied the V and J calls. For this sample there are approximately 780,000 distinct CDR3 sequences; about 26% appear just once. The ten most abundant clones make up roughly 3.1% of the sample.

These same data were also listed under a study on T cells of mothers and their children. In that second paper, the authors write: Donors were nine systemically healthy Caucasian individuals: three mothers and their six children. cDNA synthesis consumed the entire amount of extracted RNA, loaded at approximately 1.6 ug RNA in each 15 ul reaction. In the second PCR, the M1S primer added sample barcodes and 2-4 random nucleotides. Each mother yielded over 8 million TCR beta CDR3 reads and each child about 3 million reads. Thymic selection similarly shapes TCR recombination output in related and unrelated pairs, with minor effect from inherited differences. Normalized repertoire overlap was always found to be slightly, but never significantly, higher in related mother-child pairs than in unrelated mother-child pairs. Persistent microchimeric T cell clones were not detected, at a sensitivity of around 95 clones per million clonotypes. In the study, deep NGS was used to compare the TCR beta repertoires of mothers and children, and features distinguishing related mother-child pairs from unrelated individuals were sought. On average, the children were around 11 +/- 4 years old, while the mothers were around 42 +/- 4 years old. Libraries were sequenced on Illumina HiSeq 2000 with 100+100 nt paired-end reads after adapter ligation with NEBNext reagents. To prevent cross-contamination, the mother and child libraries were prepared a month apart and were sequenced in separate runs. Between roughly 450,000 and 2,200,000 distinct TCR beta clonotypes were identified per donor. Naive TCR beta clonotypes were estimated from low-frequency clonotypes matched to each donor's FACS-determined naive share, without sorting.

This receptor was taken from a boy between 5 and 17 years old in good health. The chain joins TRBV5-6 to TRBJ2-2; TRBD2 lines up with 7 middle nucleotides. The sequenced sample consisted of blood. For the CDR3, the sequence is CASSYRASGVTGELFF. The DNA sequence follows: TGTGCCAGCAGTTACCGCGCTAGCGGAGTTACCGGGGAGCTGTTTTTT.